This T cell receptor beta chain was retrieved from a study of Ad26.COV2.S vaccination and SARS-CoV-2 variants. Noted treatment: roughly 20 received Ad26.COV2.S at low or high dose, single or two shots; five or six received placebo; per-sample allocation not given. At day 63 after the first vaccine or placebo injection, samples were drawn. TCRdb's table, derived via immunoSEQ multiplex PCR, lists solely in-frame clones and lacks some. The data contain 300,000 to 350,000 clones, 75% to 90% of them singletons. Study-wide results and limits: Measurements of TCR breadth and depth may have given underestimates of the total T cell responses. Vaccine recipients showed a spike-specific TCR breadth that was higher than in placebo recipients.

On this clone itself: The antigen remains undetermined. The junction does not match germline at one end; this may be a read error.

The material was peripheral blood, obtained in a trial of Ad26.COV2.S vaccine versus placebo. The TCR comes from a person between 18 and 65 years old who received the Ad26.COV2.S COVID-19 vaccine or a placebo.

The CDR3 sequence is CASSLGHRGNTGELFF. CDR3 sequence (DNA): TGTGCTAGCAGCTTAGGCCACAGGGGGAACACCGGGGAGCTGTTTTTT. The V gene is TRBV7-7, the J gene TRBJ2-2, with 7 nucleotides matching TRBD1. Germline V gene data show CDR1 as SSHAT and CDR2 as FNYEAQ (reference sequence). The CDR3 spans 16 residues.